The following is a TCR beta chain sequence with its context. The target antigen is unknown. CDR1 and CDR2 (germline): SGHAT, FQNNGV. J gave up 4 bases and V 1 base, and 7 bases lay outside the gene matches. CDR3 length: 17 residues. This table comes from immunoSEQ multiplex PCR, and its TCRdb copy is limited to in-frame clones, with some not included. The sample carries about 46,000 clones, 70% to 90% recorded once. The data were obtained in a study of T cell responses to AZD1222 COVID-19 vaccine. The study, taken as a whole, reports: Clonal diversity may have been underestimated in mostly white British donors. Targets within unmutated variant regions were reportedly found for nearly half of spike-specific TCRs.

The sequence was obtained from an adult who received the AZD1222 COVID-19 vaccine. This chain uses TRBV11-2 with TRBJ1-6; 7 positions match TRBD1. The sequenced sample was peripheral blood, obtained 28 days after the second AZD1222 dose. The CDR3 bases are TGTGCCAGCAGCTTAGGCATCCGGGACAGATATAATTCACCCCTCCACTTT. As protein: CASSLGIRDRYNSPLHF. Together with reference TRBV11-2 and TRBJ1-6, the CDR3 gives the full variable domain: EAGVAQSPRYKIIEKRQSVAFWCNPISGHATLYWYQQILGQGPKLLIQFQNNGVVDDSQLPKDRFSAERLKGVDSTLKIQPAKLEDSAVYLCASSLGIRDRYNSPLHFGNGTRLTVT.